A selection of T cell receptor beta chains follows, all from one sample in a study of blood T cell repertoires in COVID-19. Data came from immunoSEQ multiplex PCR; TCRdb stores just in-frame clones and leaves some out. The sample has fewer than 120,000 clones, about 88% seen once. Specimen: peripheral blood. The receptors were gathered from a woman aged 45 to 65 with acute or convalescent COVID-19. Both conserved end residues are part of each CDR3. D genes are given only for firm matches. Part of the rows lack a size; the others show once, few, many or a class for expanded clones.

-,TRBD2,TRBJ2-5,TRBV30,CAWKFAGGRETQYF,TGTGCCTGGAAGTTCGCGGGAGGGCGGGAGACCCAGTACTTC
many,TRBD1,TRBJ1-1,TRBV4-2,CASSPYQDRGVQAFF,TGTGCCAGCAGCCCTTATCAGGACAGGGGGGTTCAAGCTTTCTTT
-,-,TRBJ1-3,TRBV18,CASSPAGGNTIYF,TGTGCCAGCTCACCAGCAGGCGGAAACACCATATATTTT
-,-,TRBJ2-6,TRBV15,CATSRTGILTGANVLTF,TGTGCCACCAGCAGGACGGGGATTTTGACTGGGGCCAACGTCCTGACTTTC
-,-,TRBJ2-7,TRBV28,CASRGDTTYEQYF,TGTGCCAGCAGGGGGGACACCACCTACGAGCAGTACTTC
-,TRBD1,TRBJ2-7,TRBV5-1,CASKKGQTGRSSSYEQYF,TGCGCCAGTAAAAAGGGACAGACGGGAAGAAGCAGCTCCTACGAGCAGTACTTC
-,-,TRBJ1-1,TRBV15,CATRNGLYAFF,TGTGCCACCCGCAATGGGCTTTATGCTTTCTTT
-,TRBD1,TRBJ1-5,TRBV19,CASSRDRTYSNQPQHF,TGTGCCAGTAGTAGGGACAGGACTTATAGCAATCAGCCCCAGCATTTT
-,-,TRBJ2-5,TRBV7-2,CASSKFPDRYQETQYF,TGTGCCAGCAGCAAATTCCCTGACAGGTACCAAGAGACCCAGTACTTC
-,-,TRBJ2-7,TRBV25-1,CASSEYSNEQYF,TGTGCCAGCAGTGAATACAGTAACGAGCAGTACTTC
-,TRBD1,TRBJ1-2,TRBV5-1,CASSNLPGTDYGYTF,TGCGCCAGCTCCAACCTACCTGGGACAGACTATGGCTACACCTTC
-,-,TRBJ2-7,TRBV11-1,CASSRAGGASEQYF,TGTGCCAGCAGCCGAGCCGGTGGTGCGAGCGAGCAGTACTTC
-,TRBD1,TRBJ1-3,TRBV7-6,CASSLRDSFSGNTIYF,TGTGCCAGCAGCTTAAGGGACAGCTTCTCTGGAAACACCATATATTTT
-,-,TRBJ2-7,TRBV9,CASSGWDTNEQYF,TGTGCCAGCAGCGGATGGGACACCAACGAGCAGTACTTC
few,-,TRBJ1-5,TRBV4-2,CASSQSQQTTEGSNQPQHF,TGTGCCAGCAGCCAATCTCAACAAACCACAGAGGGCAGCAATCAGCCCCAGCATTTT
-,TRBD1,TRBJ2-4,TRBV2,CASRDRDRNSWVAKNIQYF,TGTGCCAGCAGGGATAGGGACAGGAATTCTTGGGTAGCCAAAAACATTCAGTACTTC
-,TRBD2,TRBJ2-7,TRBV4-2,CASSQAGLAGDEQYF,TGTGCCAGCAGCCAAGCAGGACTAGCGGGAGATGAGCAGTACTTC
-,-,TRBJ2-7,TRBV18,CASSSVLYEQYF,TGTGCCAGCTCATCCGTTTTGTACGAGCAGTACTTC
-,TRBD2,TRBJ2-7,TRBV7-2,CASSPRLAGVYEQYF,TGTGCCAGCAGTCCCAGACTAGCGGGAGTCTACGAGCAGTACTTC
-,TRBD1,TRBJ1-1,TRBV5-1,CASSTTGRNTEAFF,TGCGCCAGCAGCACGACAGGGAGGAACACTGAAGCTTTCTTT
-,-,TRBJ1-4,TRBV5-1,CASSPSGASFEKLFF,TGCGCCAGCAGCCCGTCTGGGGCGTCCTTCGAAAAACTGTTTTTT
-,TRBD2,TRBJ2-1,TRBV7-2,CASSSGAGVASEQFF,TGTGCCAGCAGCTCGGGAGCGGGAGTAGCGAGTGAGCAGTTCTTC
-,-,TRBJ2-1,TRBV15,CATSTGDQPYNEQFF,TGTGCCACCAGCACGGGAGACCAACCCTACAATGAGCAGTTCTTC
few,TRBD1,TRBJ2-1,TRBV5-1,CASRRDRGYNEQFF,TGCGCCAGCAGACGAGACAGGGGCTACAATGAGCAGTTCTTC
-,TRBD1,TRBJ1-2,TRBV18,CASSGQARNYGYTF,TGTGCCAGCTCAGGACAGGCTAGGAACTATGGCTACACCTTC
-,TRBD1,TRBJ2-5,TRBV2,CASSLQGVETQYF,TGTGCCAGCTCCTTGCAGGGGGTAGAGACCCAGTACTTC
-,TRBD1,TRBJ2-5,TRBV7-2,CASSSGQGAPETQYF,TGTGCCAGCAGCTCGGGACAGGGGGCGCCGGAGACCCAGTACTTC
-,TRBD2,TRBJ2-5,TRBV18,CASAHRGGRETQYF,TGTGCCAGCGCTCATCGGGGGGGGCGAGAGACCCAGTACTTC
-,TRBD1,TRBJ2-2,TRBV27,CASSPYRGPRLGELFF,TGTGCCAGCAGTCCATACAGGGGGCCGAGGCTCGGGGAGCTGTTTTTT